The 29 T cell receptor beta chains below were found in one sample sequenced in a study of human T cells and chemical hapten exposure. Time point indicated: healthy volunteer bleed at 2 weeks. Researchers extracted total RNA from unfractionated whole blood. TCRdb called the RACE reads again in MiXCR, with one record for every CDR3 protein. The sample holds about 130,000 distinct CDR3 sequences; about 8.2% are singletons and the top ten take roughly 2%. The sequenced sample consisted of whole blood. The receptors come from a male donor in good health. Some clones in this sample may be carry-over from other donors' samples.

As concerns this clonotype: A much bigger clone sits one base away, suggesting this may be a read error. The chain joins TRBV20-1 to TRBJ2-1, with no clear D. Germline assignment: CDR1 DFQATT and CDR2 SNEGSKA (reference sequence). The CDR3 is 16 residues long. CDR3 loop: CSARDSRLFTYSEQFF. In nucleotides, the CDR3 is TGCAGTGCTAGAGATTCAAGACTTTTTACCTACAGTGAGCAGTTCTTC.

The chain links TRBV18 to TRBJ2-1, with D possibly being TRBD2 (5 bases). The CDR3 runs 12 residues. CDR1 and CDR2 (germline): KGHSH, LQKENI. The V and J ends lost 2 bases and 12 bases respectively, with 11 bases between them. CDR3 loop: CASSPTEGSQFF. In nucleotides, the CDR3 is TGTGCCAGCTCACCAACAGAGGGATCGCAGTTCTTC.

The V gene is TRBV29-1, the J gene TRBJ1-2; D is possibly TRBD1 (6 bases). Trimming took 0 bases from V and 8 from J, leaving 16 bases between them. The CDR3 has 14 residues. Germline CDR1 reads SQVTM; CDR2 reads ANQGSEA. CDR3 protein: CSVEETQGLGGYTF. The DNA of the CDR3 is TGCAGCGTTGAAGAAACACAGGGCTTGGGAGGCTACACCTTC.

The V gene is TRBV4-2, the J gene TRBJ1-5, with TRBD1 matching over 11 bases. The CDR3 is 17 amino acids. Germline CDR1 reads LGHNA; CDR2 reads YNFKEQ. The trim removed 1 base at V and 7 bases at J, leaving 9 bases unmatched. The CDR3 here is CASSQAGGDRGGQPQHF. CDR3 coding DNA: TGTGCCAGCAGCCAAGCCGGCGGGGACAGGGGGGGACAGCCCCAGCATTTT.

This clonotype has at least ten counts. The chain has TRBV19 and TRBJ1-3; 7 bases are shared with TRBD1. V shed 4 bases, J shed 0 bases, and the junction held 9 bases outside the gene matches. Germline V CDR1 and CDR2: LNHDA, SQIVND (reference sequence). CDR3 size: 17 residues. This chain's CDR3 is CASSKPGQTSSGNTIYF. CDR3 nucleotide sequence: TGTGCCAGTAGTAAGCCGGGACAGACAAGCTCTGGAAACACCATATATTTT.

The chain has TRBV19 and TRBJ2-2; D may be TRBD1 or TRBD2 (6 bases each). The CDR3 length is 16 residues. The V end lost 5 bases, the J end lost 3 bases, and 16 bases lay between the germline ends. Germline CDR1 is LNHDA and CDR2 is SQIVND (reference sequence). This chain's CDR3 is CASSVPGEADTGELFF. CDR3 bases: TGTGCCAGTAGTGTCCCAGGGGAGGCGGACACCGGGGAGCTGTTTTTT.

This chain joins TRBV25-1 and TRBJ1-2; TRBD1 might be the D (5 bases). Between the trimmed V and J ends, which lost 6 bases and 0 bases, there was a span of 14 bases. The germline V gene encodes CDR1 MGHDK and CDR2 SYGVNS. The CDR3 has 15 residues. This CDR3 is CASSTFETANYGYTF. CDR3 nucleotide sequence: TGTGCCAGCAGCACCTTCGAGACAGCTAACTATGGCTACACCTTC.

This clonotype was seen ten or more times. The CDR3 is CASSLAGQPQHF. The CDR3 DNA follows: TGTGCCAGCAGTTTAGCAGGTCAGCCCCAGCATTTT. The V call is TRBV28, the J call TRBJ1-5; no reliable D call. The CDR3 length is 12 residues. The ends were cut back, 2 bases at V and 6 bases at J, with 5 bases in the middle. Germline loops: CDR1 MDHEN, CDR2 SYDVKM.

This clonotype was seen a handful of times. The chain links TRBV7-2 to TRBJ1-5, with 8 bases identical to TRBD1. The J segment lost 4 bases and the V segment lost 3 bases, leaving 14 bases of the junction unmatched. This CDR3 is 18 amino acids long. Looked up from germline, CDR1 is SGHTA and CDR2 is FQGNSA. CDR3 coding DNA: TGTGCCAGCAGCTTCATCCCAAGGTGGGGACAGGCTAATCAGCCCCAGCATTTT. Amino acids: CASSFIPRWGQANQPQHF.

This clonotype has just a few counts. This sequence joins TRBV4-1 and TRBJ2-7, with unresolved D. Germline CDR1 reads MGHRA; CDR2 reads YSYEKL. The CDR3 has 13 residues. Trimming pared 4 bases from V and 7 bases from J, leaving 14 bases between. CDR3 sequence (DNA): TGCGCCAGCAGCCGACCCGCCGCGTATGAGCAGTACTTC. This gives the protein CASSRPAAYEQYF.

This clonotype came up a few times. The rearrangement joins TRBV24-1 to TRBJ2-1; 9 bases are shared with TRBD1. The CDR3 spans 22 residues. J lost 10 bases, V lost 10 bases, and 37 bases had no gene match. Germline CDR1 reads KGHDR; CDR2 reads SFDVKD. The CDR3 protein is CATNRVGAGQGPRLAVRGEQFF. In DNA, the CDR3 is TGTGCCACTAACCGTGTAGGAGCGGGACAGGGTCCTCGGCTAGCGGTCAGGGGCGAGCAGTTCTTC.

This clonotype was observed at least ten times. The rearrangement joins TRBV14 to TRBJ2-7; the D is unclear. This CDR3 has 14 residues. Germline V CDR1 and CDR2: SGHDN, FVKESK. Trimming took off 1 base at V and 6 bases at J, with 13 bases between the two ends. The CDR3 here is CASSQVDGKGEQYF. In DNA form, the CDR3 reads TGTGCCAGCAGCCAAGTTGATGGGAAAGGCGAGCAGTACTTC.

This clonotype occurred a few times. The gene calls are TRBV7-9 and TRBJ1-1; 7 nucleotides line up with TRBD1. The CDR3 is 13 amino acids. With V trimmed by 2 bases and J by 11 bases, 8 bases remained unmatched. The germline CDR1 and CDR2 sequences are SEHNR and FQNEAQ (reference sequence). The CDR3 reads CASSLRQGETAFF. The CDR3 nucleotides are TGTGCCAGCAGCTTACGACAGGGAGAGACGGCTTTCTTT.

This clonotype was counted a few times. The chain carries TRBV4-3 and TRBJ1-5; possible D gene TRBD1, 6 bases. The germline V gene encodes CDR1 LGHNA and CDR2 YSLEER. The CDR3 is made up of 14 amino acids. V shed 1 base and J shed 6 bases, with 10 bases lying between them. CDR3 nucleotide sequence: TGCGCCAGCAGCCAAGGGGCAGGGGTTCAGCCCCAGCATTTT. This codes for CASSQGAGVQPQHF.

This clonotype was seen at least ten times. The chain couples TRBV12-3 or TRBV12-4 to TRBJ2-1, with 9 bases identical to TRBD2. V shed 7 bases and J 0 bases; nucleotides not matched to a gene: 13. The CDR3 is 18 amino acids. In DNA form, the CDR3 reads TGTGCCAGCATCCCGGGACTAGCCCAAAATAGCTCCTACAATGAGCAGTTCTTC. Translated: CASIPGLAQNSSYNEQFF.

In its sample, this clonotype was seen a few times. The rearrangement joins TRBV12-3 or TRBV12-4 to TRBJ2-7; D might be TRBD2 (6 bases). The CDR3 is 15 residues long. Trimming removed 4 bases from V and 0 bases from J, with 13 bases in between. Here the CDR3 reads CASSWGGVSSYEQYF. Here the CDR3 DNA reads TGTGCCAGCAGTTGGGGAGGCGTCAGCTCCTACGAGCAGTACTTC.

The V call is TRBV19, the J call TRBJ1-6; TRBD1 matches at 8 bases. The germline CDR1 and CDR2 sequences are LNHDA and SQIVND (reference sequence). Trimming removed 7 bases from V and 0 bases from J; junction bases left unmatched: 2. The CDR3 loop spans 15 amino acids. The CDR3 spells CASTGQGSYNSPLHF. DNA for the CDR3: TGTGCCAGTACCGGACAGGGCTCCTATAATTCACCCCTCCACTTT.

This clonotype was seen repeatedly, ten times or more. The CDR3 nucleotides read TGCGCCAGCAGCCCTACAGGGGGTGCCTACGAGCAGTACTTC. This translates into CASSPTGGAYEQYF. The rearrangement links TRBV4-3 to TRBJ2-7; 8 bases map to TRBD1. Trimming cost V 4 bases and J 2 bases; bases outside gene matches: 4. The CDR3 covers 14 residues. Germline V gives CDR1 LGHNA, CDR2 YSLEER.

This clonotype appeared a few times. The chain uses TRBV6-6 and TRBJ1-2, with 7 bases fitting TRBD1. Germline CDR1 is MNHNY and CDR2 is SVGAGI (reference sequence). This CDR3 is 15 amino acids long. The ends lost 4 bases at V and 8 bases at J; junction bases unmatched: 13. This chain's CDR3 is CASSLGDRWWGGYTF. In DNA form, the CDR3 reads TGTGCCAGCAGTTTGGGGGACAGATGGTGGGGGGGCTACACCTTC.

The chain employs TRBV20-1 and TRBJ2-1, with D possibly being TRBD1 or TRBD2 (5 bases each). Germline V lookup: CDR1 DFQATT, CDR2 SNEGSKA (reference sequence). Trimming shortened V by 6 bases and J by 10 bases, and 22 bases separated the two germline ends. The CDR3 consists of 14 residues. The CDR3 region has the DNA TGCAGTGCGCGATACGGGACGCCAGTCAACGAGCAGTTCTTC. It codes for CSARYGTPVNEQFF.

The J gene is TRBJ2-7, the V gene TRBV12-3 or TRBV12-4, with 9 bases matching TRBD1. The CDR3 contains 14 residues. Trimming at V came to 5 bases and at J to 4 bases, leaving 6 bases not matched to a gene. The CDR3 bases are TGTGCCAGCAGTCCCCCAGGGACAGGGTACGAGCAGTACTTC. Residues: CASSPPGTGYEQYF.

This clonotype was picked up many times. This sequence joins TRBV29-1 and TRBJ2-2; 7 bases are a match to TRBD1. Germline CDR1 is SQVTM and CDR2 is ANQGSEA. Trimming removed 7 bases from V and 4 bases from J; junction bases left unmatched: 3. This CDR3 comprises 12 residues. CDR3 nucleotides: TGCAGCGGGGGACAGACCACCGGGGAGCTGTTTTTT. Translating gives CSGGQTTGELFF.

J is TRBJ2-7 and V is TRBV4-3; 10 bases are shared with TRBD1. This CDR3 region has 16 residues. Per the germline V gene, CDR1 is LGHNA and CDR2 is YSLEER. After removal of 1 base from V and 3 bases from J, the junction contained 6 bases not matched to a gene. CDR3 amino acids: CASSQGGGQGNYEQYF. For the CDR3, the DNA is TGCGCCAGCAGCCAAGGGGGGGGACAGGGGAACTACGAGCAGTACTTC.

There are a few counts of this clonotype. This chain uses TRBV6-1 with TRBJ1-1; D unresolved. This CDR3 region has 13 residues. Germline V gene sequence: CDR1 MNHNS, CDR2 SASEGT. V lost 2 bases, J lost 1 base, and 5 bases lay in between. The CDR3 DNA follows: TGTGCCAGCAGTGAATGGCAGAACACTGAAGCTTTCTTT. Its protein product is CASSEWQNTEAFF.

This clonotype was counted between two and nine times. The chain carries TRBV5-1 and TRBJ2-7, with TRBD1 matching over 9 bases. This CDR3 has 15 amino acids. Germline V gene data show CDR1 as SGHRS and CDR2 as YFSETQ. V dropped 0 bases and J dropped 0; count of bases not matched to a gene: 1. The CDR3 nucleotides are TGCGCCAGCAGCTTGGGGACAGGGGCCTCCTACGAGCAGTACTTC. The encoded protein is CASSLGTGASYEQYF.

There are many counts of this clonotype. V usage is TRBV20-1 and J usage is TRBJ1-1; 9 bases fit TRBD1. Trimming at V came to 5 bases and at J to 0 bases, leaving 10 bases not matched to a gene. Per the germline V gene, CDR1 is DFQATT and CDR2 is SNEGSKA (reference sequence). There are 16 residues in the CDR3. CDR3 sequence reads: CSADQRDRELNTEAFF. DNA of the CDR3: TGCAGTGCTGATCAACGGGACAGGGAGCTGAACACTGAAGCTTTCTTT.

This clonotype ranks as medium-sized. The chain couples TRBV12-3 or TRBV12-4 to TRBJ2-5, with 7 nucleotides matching TRBD1. V shed 7 bases and J 3 bases; nucleotides not matched to a gene: 5. The CDR3 consists of 13 residues. In nucleotides, the CDR3 is TGTGCCAGCATCCTAGGGACAGAAGAGACCCAGTACTTC. Amino acid sequence: CASILGTEETQYF.

This clonotype showed up just a few times. This sequence joins TRBV5-1 and TRBJ2-7, with D tentatively TRBD1 (5 bases). Germline assignment: CDR1 SGHRS and CDR2 YFSETQ. The CDR3 consists of 16 residues. V lost 2 bases to trimming and J lost 3 bases, with 18 bases between them. The CDR3 DNA is TGCGCCAGCAGCTTACGGCAGGGCGAAAGCAACTACGAGCAGTACTTC. This gives the protein CASSLRQGESNYEQYF.

This clonotype was observed a handful of times. The genes are TRBV5-4 and TRBJ2-5; a weak D match, TRBD2 (6 bases). Looked up from germline, CDR1 is SGHNT and CDR2 is YYREEE (reference sequence). The germline V and J ends were trimmed by 2 bases and 5 bases, with 13 bases remaining between them. This CDR3 is 14 amino acids long. This chain's CDR3 is CASSFRGGAETQYF. The DNA of the CDR3 is TGTGCCAGCAGCTTTAGGGGCGGGGCGGAGACCCAGTACTTC. Filled out from reference TRBV5-4 and TRBJ2-5, the complete variable domain reads ETGVTQSPTHLIKTRGQQVTLRCSSQSGHNTVSWYQQALGQGPQFIFQYYREEENGRGNFPPRFSGLQFPNYSSELNVNALELDDSALYLCASSFRGGAETQYFGPGTRLLVL.